The 18 T cell receptor beta chains below were found in one sample sequenced in a study of regulatory T cells in long-lasting Graves disease. Specified time point: newly diagnosed GD, antithyroid drugs for less than 3 months. Extracted PBMC RNA gave rise to the TCR library. CDR3 regions were amplified by Arm-PCR using iRepertoire HTBI primers to build TCR beta libraries. TCRdb processed the multiplex PCR reads anew with MiXCR; each CDR3 protein has one entry. The table lists some 240,000 distinct CDR3 sequences, around 20% of them singletons. The same sample was also studied in work on T cells in Graves' hyperthyroidism and ophthalmopathy.

Sequences were derived from peripheral blood mononuclear cells (PBMCs), sampled at new diagnosis, from a patient treated with antithyroid drugs. The origin of the receptors is a woman aged 25 to 45 with Graves disease.

This clonotype was picked up many times. CDR3: CASSIGLAGAGANVLTF. CDR3 in DNA: TGTGCCAGTAGTATAGGGCTAGCGGGAGCTGGGGCCAACGTCCTGACTTTC. The V call is TRBV19, the J call TRBJ2-6; 10 nucleotides align to TRBD2. J was trimmed by 2 bases and V by 1 base; bases with no gene match: 2. Per the germline V gene, CDR1 is LNHDA and CDR2 is SQIVND (reference sequence). There are 17 residues in the CDR3.

The V call is TRBV19, the J call TRBJ1-5, with 7 bases that match TRBD1. Germline V gene sequence: CDR1 LNHDA, CDR2 SQIVND (reference sequence). Trimming took 5 bases from V and 4 from J; bases not matched to a gene: 8. This CDR3 has 15 amino acids. The CDR3 nucleotides are TGTGCCAGTAGTGAAGGAGGGGGCGGGAATCAGCCCCAGCATTTT. Its protein product is CASSEGGGGNQPQHF.

This clonotype was recorded at least ten times. This chain connects TRBV28 to TRBJ1-6; D possibly corresponds to TRBD1 (5 bases). The V gene lost 8 bases and the J gene lost 13 bases, with 18 bases spanning the gap. This CDR3 is built from 13 residues. Germline CDR1 MDHEN, CDR2 SYDVKM. CDR3 sequence (DNA): TGTGCCAGCTCCTTTCGGGGAGGGGCCCCCCTCCACTTT. It translates to CASSFRGGAPLHF.

The rearrangement joins TRBV28 to TRBJ2-7; weak D call: TRBD1 (6 bases). Trimming removed 6 bases at V and 3 bases at J, with 24 bases between. Germline V gene data show CDR1 as MDHEN and CDR2 as SYDVKM. This CDR3 has 17 residues. CDR3 DNA sequence: TGTGCCAGCAGCACTAACACCCGGGACACTAAATTCTACGAGCAGTACTTC. Translated: CASSTNTRDTKFYEQYF.

About this clonotype itself: A junction end diverges from the germline sequence, so it may reflect a read error. J is TRBJ1-3 and V is TRBV30; possibly TRBD1 for D (6 bases). The germline gives CDR1 GTSNPN, CDR2 SVGIG (reference sequence). The CDR3 is made up of 13 amino acids. The CDR3 DNA is TGTGCCTGGGCACAGGGAAGTGGAACCACCATATATTTT. Translation: CAWAQGSGTTIYF.

In the case of this clonotype: With a much larger clone just one base away, this may be a read error. Here the CDR3 omits its conserved ending phenylalanine or tryptophan, so a read error is the likely source. The rearrangement uses TRBV7-9 and TRBJ1-5; D is unresolved. V lost 1 base and J lost 7, with 14 bases in between. CDR3 size: 15 residues. Germline V lookup: CDR1 SEHNR, CDR2 FQNEAQ (reference sequence). For the CDR3, the DNA is TGTGCCAGCAGCTTAGAGGGAGGCTTTGGGCAGCCCCAGCATTCT. Translation gives CASSLEGGFGQPQHS.

This clonotype was observed many times. V and J are TRBV12-3 or TRBV12-4 and TRBJ2-2; possible D gene TRBD1, 6 bases. The CDR3 is made up of 16 amino acids. Trimming removed 5 bases from V and 6 bases from J, with 19 bases in between. This CDR3 reads CASSTQGRAAAGELFF. As DNA, the CDR3 is TGTGCCAGCAGTACCCAGGGGCGGGCGGCCGCCGGGGAGCTGTTTTTT.

The chain links TRBV29-1 to TRBJ2-1; D perhaps matches TRBD2 (5 bases). This CDR3 contains 13 residues. Deletions cut 4 bases from V and 2 bases from J, with 9 bases between. Germline V gene sequence: CDR1 SQVTM, CDR2 ANQGSEA. The CDR3 sequence is CSVGSGAYNEQFF. CDR3 DNA sequence: TGCAGCGTTGGTTCCGGGGCCTACAATGAGCAGTTCTTC.

This clonotype was found many times. CDR3 bases: TGTGCCATCAGTCCCGGACCTGGGACAGGGACGGGTCAGCCCCAGCATTTT. Translated: CAISPGPGTGTGQPQHF. This rearrangement joins TRBV10-3 to TRBJ1-5; 9 bases agree with TRBD1. J gave up 6 bases and V 5 bases, and 14 bases lay outside the gene matches. The germline V gene has CDR1 ENHRY and CDR2 SYGVKD. The CDR3 sequence is 17 residues long.

Comments on this clonotype: The likely explanation is a read error, given a far larger clone one base away. The chain has TRBV18 and TRBJ2-1; the D gene is possibly TRBD1 (5 bases). Looked up from germline, CDR1 is KGHSH and CDR2 is LQKENI. The CDR3 is 11 amino acids. The CDR3 region is CDSSPGPSSLF. DNA for the CDR3: TGTGACAGCTCACCAGGGCCTTCGAGCCTCTTT.

In its sample, this clonotype was seen a few times. J is TRBJ1-1 and V is TRBV5-1, with D maybe TRBD1 (5 bases). CDR1 is SGHRS and CDR2 is YFSETQ in the germline V gene. V dropped 0 bases and J dropped 2 bases, with 11 bases sitting between them. The CDR3 is made up of 15 amino acids. CDR3 sequence reads: CASSLGVGTNTEAFF. CDR3 DNA: TGCGCCAGCAGCTTGGGAGTAGGGACTAACACTGAAGCTTTCTTT.

This clonotype has ten or more counts. V gene TRBV20-1 combines with J gene TRBJ2-1; the D is unclear. Germline V gives CDR1 DFQATT, CDR2 SNEGSKA (reference sequence). The CDR3 totals 15 residues. Trimming stripped 6 bases from V and 0 bases from J, with 15 bases between. The CDR3 region has the DNA TGCAGTGCGAACCCCCTCAGGAGCTCCTACAATGAGCAGTTCTTC. This gives the protein CSANPLRSSYNEQFF.

This clonotype was picked up many times. V is TRBV19 and J is TRBJ2-2; 7 bases are a match to TRBD1. Per the germline V gene, CDR1 is LNHDA and CDR2 is SQIVND (reference sequence). This CDR3 contains 11 residues. The trim removed 11 bases at V and 6 bases at J, leaving 3 bases unmatched. The CDR3 protein is CASQGAGELFF. For the CDR3, the DNA is TGTGCCTCCCAGGGGGCCGGGGAGCTGTTTTTT.

This clonotype came up many times. V usage is TRBV3-1 and J usage is TRBJ2-1; 10 bases align to TRBD2. The CDR3 has 17 amino acids. Germline assignment: CDR1 LGHDT and CDR2 YNNKEL (reference sequence). V shed 4 bases and J 4 bases; nucleotides not matched to a gene: 10. CDR3 coding DNA: TGTGCCAGCAGCCCCAAGACCGGGACTAGCGAGTACAATGAGCAGTTCTTC. Protein sequence: CASSPKTGTSEYNEQFF.

This clonotype has at least ten counts. The V call is TRBV5-1, the J call TRBJ1-5; weak D call: TRBD1 (5 bases). This CDR3 contains 14 residues. Germline V CDR1 and CDR2: SGHRS, YFSETQ. V shed 0 bases and J shed 6 bases, with 10 bases lying between them. The CDR3 spells CASSLGEGIQPQHF. CDR3 coding DNA: TGCGCCAGCAGCTTGGGTGAGGGGATTCAGCCCCAGCATTTT.

In its sample, this clonotype was seen many times. The J gene is TRBJ2-7, the V gene TRBV6-1, with TRBD1 identical over 8 bases. Germline V gene data show CDR1 as MNHNS and CDR2 as SASEGT. The ends lost 8 bases at V and 2 bases at J; junction bases unmatched: 5. This CDR3 contains 13 residues. The CDR3 protein is CASGRQGPYEQYF. The CDR3 coding sequence is TGTGCCAGCGGGCGACAGGGGCCCTACGAGCAGTACTTC.

This clonotype appeared many times. The chain employs TRBV7-8 and TRBJ2-3; 12 bases are shared with TRBD2. After removal of 3 bases from V and 0 bases from J, the junction contained 4 bases not matched to a gene. CDR1 SGHVS and CDR2 FQNEAQ come from the germline V gene. This CDR3 has 17 residues. CDR3 in amino acids: CASSFRTSGTSTDTQYF. As DNA, the CDR3 is TGTGCCAGCAGCTTCAGGACTAGCGGGACGAGCACAGATACGCAGTATTTT.

The chain recombines TRBV20-1 with TRBJ2-5; 8 nucleotides agree with TRBD2. Germline V gene sequence: CDR1 DFQATT, CDR2 SNEGSKA (reference sequence). CDR3 length: 13 amino acids. Trimming cost V 3 bases and J 1 base; bases outside gene matches: 1. Here the CDR3 reads CSASGGGQETQYF. The CDR3 DNA reads TGCAGTGCTAGCGGGGGGGGCCAAGAGACCCAGTACTTC.